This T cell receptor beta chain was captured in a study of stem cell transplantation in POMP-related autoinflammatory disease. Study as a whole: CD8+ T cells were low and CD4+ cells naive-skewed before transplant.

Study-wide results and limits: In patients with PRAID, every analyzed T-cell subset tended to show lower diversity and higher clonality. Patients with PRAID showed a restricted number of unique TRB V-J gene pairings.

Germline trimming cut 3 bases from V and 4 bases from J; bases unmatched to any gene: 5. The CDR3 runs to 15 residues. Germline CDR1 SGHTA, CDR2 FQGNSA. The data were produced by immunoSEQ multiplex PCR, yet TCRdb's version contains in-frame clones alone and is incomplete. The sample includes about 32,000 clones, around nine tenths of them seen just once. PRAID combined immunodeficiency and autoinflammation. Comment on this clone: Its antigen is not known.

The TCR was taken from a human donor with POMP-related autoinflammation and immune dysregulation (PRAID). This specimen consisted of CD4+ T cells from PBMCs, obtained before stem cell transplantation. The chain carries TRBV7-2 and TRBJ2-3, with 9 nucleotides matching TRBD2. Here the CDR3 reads CASSLTSGNADTQYF. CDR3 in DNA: TGTGCCAGCAGCTTGACTAGCGGAAATGCAGATACGCAGTATTTT.